This passage covers 28 T cell receptor beta chains from one sample sequenced in a study of shared clonotypes between healthy human individuals. Clones were sequenced by immunoSEQ multiplex PCR, and TCRdb holds only the in-frame ones, with some missing. The sample has approximately 350,000 clones, about 96% seen once; the top ten hold 0.32%. Sequencing used memory CD8+ T cells sorted from blood. Regarding subset: CD45RO+ cells pooled with CCR7-negative TemRA cells. The receptor set was obtained from a man aged 30-40 years in good health.

The V gene is TRBV6-1, the J gene TRBJ1-1, with 7 nucleotides matching TRBD1. This CDR3 spans 15 amino acids. From germline, CDR1 is MNHNS and CDR2 SASEGT. The junction had 10 bases not matched to a gene; V was cut back by 6 bases and J by 3 bases. Here the CDR3 DNA reads TGTGCCAGCAGATATAACAGGGGAGTCGACACTGAAGCTTTCTTT. As protein: CASRYNRGVDTEAFF.

The chain has TRBV7-9 and TRBJ2-7; 11 bases map to TRBD2. CDR3 length: 17 amino acids. J gave up 0 bases and V 11 bases, and 15 bases lay outside the gene matches. Germline-derived CDR1 and CDR2 are SEHNR and FQNEAQ (reference sequence). The CDR3, as DNA: TGTGCCCCCCGGGGGGGACTAGCGGCCATTAGCTCCTACGAGCAGTACTTC. As protein: CAPRGGLAAISSYEQYF.

This chain connects TRBV7-6 to TRBJ1-5, with D unclear. The germline V gene has CDR1 SGHVS and CDR2 FNYEAQ. The V end was cut by 2 bases, the J end by 2 bases, with 7 bases between. This CDR3 region has 14 residues. The CDR3 coding sequence is TGTGCCAGCAGCTTATCTCTGGGCAATCAGCCCCAGCATTTT. This codes for CASSLSLGNQPQHF.

The DNA of the CDR3 is TGTGCCAGCAGCCCTTCCCCACTAGCGGATTACACAGATACGCAGTATTTT. As protein: CASSPSPLADYTDTQYF. The chain carries TRBV11-2 and TRBJ2-3, with 8 bases that match TRBD2. Germline CDR1 SGHAT, CDR2 FQNNGV. The CDR3 consists of 17 residues. Trimming took 5 bases from V and 2 from J; bases not matched to a gene: 12.

CDR3 residues: CASSEPGADTEAFF. The CDR3, as DNA: TGCGCCAGCAGTGAGCCGGGGGCGGATACTGAAGCTTTCTTT. V gene TRBV10-1 combines with J gene TRBJ1-1; D is perhaps TRBD1 (6 bases). The germline gives CDR1 WNHNN, CDR2 SYGVQD (reference sequence). This CDR3 has 14 amino acids. Trimming left V 2 bases short and J 5 bases short, with 12 bases between.

The chain couples TRBV19 to TRBJ2-2; 14 nucleotides match TRBD2. Germline lookup yields CDR1 LNHDA and CDR2 SQIVND (reference sequence). Unmatched junction bases numbered 10, after V lost 5 bases and J lost 5 bases. This CDR3 comprises 18 residues. The CDR3 DNA is TGTGCCAGTAGTCTCTACGGGACTAGCGGGAGTTATACCGGGGAGCTGTTTTTT. Its protein product is CASSLYGTSGSYTGELFF.

This clone was observed once. The chain uses TRBV28 and TRBJ2-7; tentatively, D is TRBD2 (7 bases). The CDR3 covers 15 residues. Trimming left V 6 bases short and J 3 bases short, with 18 bases between. In germline, CDR1 is MDHEN, CDR2 SYDVKM. CDR3 sequence reads: CASSLARGLSYEQYF. CDR3 in DNA: TGTGCCAGCAGCCTCGCCAGGGGACTAAGCTACGAGCAGTACTTC. Full variable domain (remainder filled in from reference TRBV28 and TRBJ2-7): DVKVTQSSRYLVKRTGEKVFLECVQDMDHENMFWYRQDPGLGLRLIYFSYDVKMKEKGDIPEGYSVSREKKERFSLILESASTNQTSMYLCASSLARGLSYEQYFGPGTRLTVT.

The rearrangement joins TRBV28 to TRBJ2-3; TRBD2 matches at 11 bases. With 6 bases clipped from V and 2 bases from J, the junction kept 7 bases outside the gene matches. Germline values: CDR1 MDHEN, CDR2 SYDVKM. This CDR3 is built from 16 residues. CDR3 nucleotide sequence: TGTGCCAGCAGCAACCCACTAGCGGGGGACACAGATACGCAGTATTTT. Protein: CASSNPLAGDTDTQYF.

The chain has TRBV7-6 and TRBJ2-7; D could derive from TRBD1 or TRBD2 (5 bases each). Germline V gives CDR1 SGHVS, CDR2 FNYEAQ. The CDR3 spans 13 residues. Trimming left V 1 base short and J 3 bases short, with 7 bases between. CDR3 coding DNA: TGTGCCAGCAGCTTAGGAGGGGACTACGAGCAGTACTTC. Protein sequence: CASSLGGDYEQYF.

This clone was seen just once. This chain connects TRBV13 to TRBJ2-1; 15 positions match TRBD2. The CDR3 runs to 15 residues. Trimming removed 3 bases from V and 9 bases from J; junction bases left unmatched: 3. CDR1 and CDR2 (germline): PRHDT, FYEKMQ (reference sequence). The CDR3 nucleotides read TGTGCCAGCAGCTTTGGACTAGCGGGAGGGTTTGAGCAGTTCTTC. Protein sequence: CASSFGLAGGFEQFF.

The rearrangement uses TRBV4-1 and TRBJ2-7; TRBD1 aligns across 8 bases. Trimming removed 0 bases from V and 0 bases from J; junction bases left unmatched: 10. This CDR3 comprises 18 residues. Germline lookup yields CDR1 MGHRA and CDR2 YSYEKL. CDR3 residues: CASSQDRSARGLSYEQYF. DNA for the CDR3: TGCGCCAGCAGCCAAGATAGGTCAGCCAGGGGGCTCTCCTACGAGCAGTACTTC.

The rearrangement links TRBV6-5 to TRBJ2-6, with D hard to call. Trimming stripped 5 bases from V and 0 bases from J, with 8 bases between. Germline V gives CDR1 MNHEY, CDR2 SVGAGI. The CDR3 has 15 residues. The DNA of the CDR3 is TGTGCCAGCAGTCCTTTCCTCTCTGGGGCCAACGTCCTGACTTTC. Translated, it gives CASSPFLSGANVLTF.

CDR3 loop: CASSYGGRGAEKLFF. DNA for the CDR3: TGTGCCAGCAGTTACGGTGGCAGGGGGGCAGAAAAACTGTTTTTT. V gene TRBV6-5 combines with J gene TRBJ1-4, with 7 nucleotides matching TRBD1. The V segment lost 2 bases and the J segment 8 bases; nucleotides outside the gene matches: 8. The CDR3 totals 15 residues. The germline V gene has CDR1 MNHEY and CDR2 SVGAGI.

The CDR3, as DNA: TGTGCCAGCAGTTCTCCCGGGACGAACACTGAAGCTTTCTTT. Translation: CASSSPGTNTEAFF. The chain couples TRBV28 to TRBJ1-1; maybe TRBD1 (5 bases). The CDR3 spans 14 residues. The V and J ends lost 4 bases and 1 base respectively, with 10 bases between them. CDR1 is MDHEN, CDR2 SYDVKM, per germline.

The chain is built from TRBV5-4 and TRBJ2-5; possible D gene TRBD1, 6 bases. The germline V and J ends were trimmed by 4 bases and 5 bases, with 18 bases remaining between them. CDR1 and CDR2 from the germline V gene are SGHNT and YYREEE (reference sequence). This CDR3 has 15 amino acids. The CDR3: CASSRTQGFGETQYF. As DNA, the CDR3 is TGTGCCAGCAGCAGAACACAGGGATTCGGGGAGACCCAGTACTTC. Supplemented by reference TRBV5-4 and TRBJ2-5, the full variable domain reads ETGVTQSPTHLIKTRGQQVTLRCSSQSGHNTVSWYQQALGQGPQFIFQYYREEENGRGNFPPRFSGLQFPNYSSELNVNALELDDSALYLCASSRTQGFGETQYFGPGTRLLVL.

This clone was seen a single time. The CDR3 bases are TGTGCCAGCAGCGTAGAAGACAGGCGCTATGGCTACACCTTC. It translates to CASSVEDRRYGYTF. The gene calls are TRBV9 and TRBJ1-2, with D possibly TRBD1 on 6 matching bases. Germline lookup yields CDR1 SGDLS and CDR2 YYNGEE. Trimming cost V 0 bases and J 4 bases, with 10 bases left between them. The CDR3 contains 14 residues.

The V gene is TRBV30, the J gene TRBJ2-1; D uncertain. V lost 5 bases to trimming and J lost 7 bases, with 9 bases between them. Germline V gives CDR1 GTSNPN, CDR2 SVGIG (reference sequence). This CDR3 is 11 amino acids long. In nucleotides, the CDR3 is TGTGCCTGGGTAGGCTGGAATGAGCAGTTCTTC. Translated: CAWVGWNEQFF.

The chain couples TRBV7-9 to TRBJ1-2; unclear D gene. Trimming left V 1 base short and J 4 bases short, with 4 bases between. Germline V lookup: CDR1 SEHNR, CDR2 FQNEAQ (reference sequence). The CDR3 consists of 12 residues. The CDR3 loop reads CASSLGTYGYTF. CDR3 sequence (DNA): TGTGCCAGCAGCTTAGGCACCTATGGCTACACCTTC.

This sequence joins TRBV5-1 and TRBJ2-4; weak D call: TRBD1 (6 bases). CDR3 size: 17 residues. Per germline, CDR1 SGHRS and CDR2 YFSETQ. Between the trimmed V and J ends, which lost 1 base and 2 bases, there was a span of 16 bases. CDR3 amino acids: CASSLSGGGLSKNIQYF. In DNA form, the CDR3 reads TGCGCCAGCAGCTTGAGTGGGGGCGGATTATCCAAAAACATTCAGTACTTC.

The chain carries TRBV12-5 and TRBJ1-3; maybe TRBD1 (5 bases). V lost 5 bases to trimming and J lost 0 bases, with 11 bases between them. Germline CDR1 reads LGHNT; CDR2 reads FRNRAP. This CDR3 is 15 amino acids long. The CDR3 reads CASGVEGNSGNTIYF. Here the CDR3 DNA reads TGTGCTAGTGGTGTCGAGGGGAACTCTGGAAACACCATATATTTT.

Comments on this clone: Distinct nucleotide sequences in the sample also encode this CDR3. The chain joins TRBV28 to TRBJ2-7; no firm D call. Trimming removed 2 bases at V and 2 bases at J, with 4 bases between. The germline V gene has CDR1 MDHEN and CDR2 SYDVKM. This CDR3 has 12 amino acids. The CDR3 protein is CASSLGTYEQYF. In nucleotides, the CDR3 is TGTGCCAGCAGTTTAGGTACCTACGAGCAGTACTTC.

V and J are TRBV6-5 and TRBJ1-4; 10 positions match TRBD1. The CDR3 consists of 16 residues. Trimming cost V 2 bases and J 5 bases; bases outside gene matches: 5. The germline V gene has CDR1 MNHEY and CDR2 SVGAGI. The CDR3 spells CASSYGPGQGNEKLFF. The CDR3 nucleotides are TGTGCCAGCAGTTACGGCCCGGGACAGGGGAATGAAAAACTGTTTTTT.

The chain carries TRBV15 and TRBJ2-2; 10 nucleotides match TRBD2. The CDR3 spans 16 residues. Germline lookup yields CDR1 LNHNV and CDR2 YYDKDF (reference sequence). Losses at the gene ends were 4 bases for V and 5 bases for J; bases not matched to a gene: 7. The DNA for the CDR3 is TGTGCCACCAGCACCCCGGGACTAGCGCCGACCGGGGAGCTGTTTTTT. It yields the protein CATSTPGLAPTGELFF.

The chain employs TRBV27 and TRBJ2-5; TRBD2 agrees at 9 bases. Trimming took 2 bases from V and 5 from J; bases not matched to a gene: 15. There are 18 residues in the CDR3. Germline V gene lookup returns CDR1 MNHEY and CDR2 SMNVEV (reference sequence). The chain's CDR3 is CASSLAGGTHIGGETQYF. The CDR3 bases are TGTGCCAGCAGTTTAGCGGGAGGGACCCACATCGGGGGGGAGACCCAGTACTTC.

DNA for the CDR3: TGTGCCTGGACTGGGATCTCTTCGTCCAATGAGCAGTTCTTC. Translation gives CAWTGISSSNEQFF. This chain joins TRBV30 and TRBJ2-1; D is uncertain. V was clipped by 4 bases and J by 6 bases, with 16 bases between them. Germline V gene lookup returns CDR1 GTSNPN and CDR2 SVGIG (reference sequence). The CDR3 has 14 amino acids.

The rearrangement links TRBV27 to TRBJ2-1; no reliable D call. Germline CDR1 reads MNHEY; CDR2 reads SMNVEV (reference sequence). The CDR3 has 13 amino acids. Trimming left V 5 bases short and J 9 bases short, with 14 bases between. The CDR3 region has the DNA TGTGCCAGCAGTCTAATAGTGTCAGGTGAGCAGTTCTTC. Translated: CASSLIVSGEQFF.

This clone showed up just once. The chain combines TRBV19 with TRBJ2-7; tentatively, D is TRBD1 (5 bases). The germline V gene encodes CDR1 LNHDA and CDR2 SQIVND (reference sequence). Trimming removed 4 bases from V and 3 bases from J, with 7 bases in between. The CDR3 is 12 amino acids. CDR3 loop: CASSTDSYEQYF. CDR3 sequence (DNA): TGTGCCAGTAGTACCGACAGCTACGAGCAGTACTTC.

On this clone itself: This CDR3 is also generated by other DNA sequences in the sample. The chain combines TRBV9 with TRBJ1-1, with D perhaps matching TRBD1 (5 bases). Trimming stripped 2 bases from V and 1 base from J, with 6 bases between. Germline loops: CDR1 SGDLS, CDR2 YYNGEE. This CDR3 has 13 amino acids. The chain's CDR3 is CASSVTGNTEAFF. In DNA form, the CDR3 reads TGTGCCAGCAGCGTCACAGGGAACACTGAAGCTTTCTTT.